This T cell receptor (beta chain) is from a study of Graves' ophthalmopathy and Graves' hyperthyroidism. Among the exclusions were patients with other autoimmune diseases, uncontrolled infections, pregnancy or lactation. PBMCs were isolated by Ficoll-Paque density gradient centrifugation, using roughly 11 ml of fresh peripheral blood as the starting material. The CDR3 extends over 13 amino acids. Germline CDR1 reads SGHTA; CDR2 reads FQGNSA. V was pared by 4 bases and J by 5 bases, with 11 bases between. Amplification of TCR beta CDR3 regions used RNA transcripts. HTBI-primed RT-PCR formed the first round, and a multiplex PCR formed the second. MiXCR was run by TCRdb on the multiplex PCR reads, yielding one entry per CDR3 protein. There are 740,000 or so distinct CDR3 sequences in the sample; roughly 40% occur only once, and approximately 43% lies in the top ten.

The TCR originated in an adult man with Graves' ophthalmopathy. What was sequenced was peripheral blood. The rearrangement joins TRBV7-2 to TRBJ1-1, with no clear D. For the CDR3, the DNA is TGTGCCAGCAGCTCCGCCCAGGTTACTGAAGCTTTCTTT. Its translation is CASSSAQVTEAFF.